Shown below are 2 T cell receptor beta chains from a single sample sequenced in a study of cytomegalovirus exposure and HLA in healthy donors. Produced via immunoSEQ multiplex PCR; TCRdb's table is partial and in-frame only. The sample has more than 85,000 clones, around 89% seen once; the top ten hold more than 1.4%. Sequencing was performed on PBMCs. The receptors originated from a woman younger than 45 in good health and CMV-seropositive.

This clone appeared a few times. This chain joins TRBV5-1 and TRBJ1-2; 12 bases agree with TRBD1. CDR1 SGHRS and CDR2 YFSETQ come from the germline V gene. The CDR3 length is 14 residues. The J segment lost 6 bases and the V segment lost 4 bases, leaving 4 bases of the junction unmatched. CDR3 in amino acids: CASSGGQGADGYTF. The DNA of the CDR3 is TGCGCCAGCAGCGGGGGACAGGGGGCTGATGGCTACACCTTC.

This clone was seen a few times. This chain uses TRBV7-2 with TRBJ2-3; 9 bases are shared with TRBD2. CDR3 length: 14 amino acids. V lost 1 base, J lost 14 bases, and 10 bases stayed unmatched. Germline CDR1 reads SGHTA; CDR2 reads FQGNSA. The chain's CDR3 is CASSLVLASGVPYF. For the CDR3, the DNA is TGTGCCAGCAGCTTAGTCTTGGCTAGCGGGGTGCCGTATTTT.